Listed below are T cell receptor beta chains from one sample, sequenced in a study of CD8+ T cells in alopecia areata. Repertoires were generated with immunoSEQ multiplex PCR, while TCRdb's copy carries only in-frame clones and drops some. The sample contains some 190,000 clones, around 65% of which appear only once. The sequencing used CD4+ T cells sorted from blood, collected at approximately week 42, from a patient treated with tofacitinib. The receptors here all came from a human donor with alopecia areata. The CDR3 runs from the conserved cysteine through the conserved F or W. The D gene is left open where the match is weak. The size entry is marked missing in some rows and otherwise reads once, few, many or a size class.

clone_size	j_call	d_call	v_call	cdr3_aa	cdr3_nt
-	TRBJ1-1	-	TRBV29-1	CSVVEGGLAGAFF	TGCAGCGTTGTAGAGGGGGGCCTCGCCGGGGCTTTCTTT
-	TRBJ1-1	-	TRBV7-9	CASSFPNTEAFF	TGTGCCAGCAGCTTCCCGAACACTGAAGCTTTCTTT
-	TRBJ2-7	-	TRBV6-6	CASNAGTYEQYF	TGTGCCAGCAATGCGGGTACCTACGAGCAGTACTTC
-	TRBJ2-7	-	TRBV5-1	CASSLAVGGSTYEQYF	TGCGCCAGCAGCTTGGCCGTCGGGGGCTCTACCTACGAGCAGTACTTC
-	TRBJ2-7	TRBD2	TRBV29-1	CSVEGLAGVKPYEQYF	TGCAGCGTTGAAGGGCTAGCGGGGGTAAAACCCTACGAGCAGTACTTC
-	TRBJ1-1	-	TRBV30	CAWYAPGVQTEAFF	TGTGCCTGGTACGCTCCCGGGGTTCAGACTGAAGCTTTCTTT
-	TRBJ1-2	TRBD1	TRBV29-1	CSVEKGDRGYGYTF	TGCAGCGTTGAAAAAGGGGACAGGGGATATGGCTACACCTTC
-	TRBJ1-1	-	TRBV30	CAWSSQNTEAFF	TGTGCCTGGAGTTCACAGAACACTGAAGCTTTCTTT
-	TRBJ1-1	-	TRBV30	CASEGRGGTEAFF	TGTGCCTCAGAGGGAAGGGGAGGCACTGAAGCTTTCTTT
few	TRBJ1-1	-	TRBV5-1	CASSFGGMETEAFF	TGCGCCAGCAGCTTTGGGGGGATGGAGACTGAAGCTTTCTTT
-	TRBJ2-7	-	TRBV19	CASSISRWREQYF	TGTGCCAGTAGTATCTCTAGGTGGCGCGAGCAGTACTTC
-	TRBJ2-7	-	TRBV5-1	CASSLDRAVYEQYF	TGCGCCAGCAGCTTGGACAGGGCTGTCTACGAGCAGTACTTC
-	TRBJ1-2	-	TRBV2	CASSPSGHYGYTF	TGTGCCAGTAGCCCCTCCGGCCATTATGGCTACACCTTC
many	TRBJ2-1	-	TRBV18	CASSPIGPDEQFF	TGTGCCAGCTCACCAATCGGGCCCGATGAGCAGTTCTTC
-	TRBJ2-7	-	TRBV10-3	CATLGTFGNEQYF	TGTGCCACCCTAGGAACCTTCGGGAACGAGCAGTACTTC
once	TRBJ1-4	-	TRBV10-3	CAINNSENEKLFF	TGTGCCATCAATAACAGTGAGAATGAAAAACTGTTTTTT
-	TRBJ2-5	TRBD1	TRBV30	CACMRQGARETQYF	TGTGCCTGCATGCGGCAGGGGGCTCGTGAGACCCAGTACTTC
-	TRBJ1-4	-	TRBV7-9	CASTGGQGNEKLFF	TGTGCCAGCACCGGGGGTCAGGGTAACGAAAAACTGTTTTTT
-	TRBJ2-3	TRBD1	TRBV23-1	CASSPSNRMDRETDTQYF	TGCGCCAGCAGTCCCTCAAACAGAATGGACAGGGAAACAGATACGCAGTATTTT
-	TRBJ2-5	-	TRBV7-2	CASSLAPGAETQYF	TGTGCCAGCAGCTTAGCACCGGGGGCCGAGACCCAGTACTTC
-	TRBJ1-2	-	TRBV25-1	CASGDYGYTF	TGTGCTAGTGGAGACTATGGCTACACCTTC
-	TRBJ2-1	TRBD2	TRBV29-1	CSVLLAGAYNEQFF	TGCAGCGTCTTACTAGCGGGGGCTTACAATGAGCAGTTCTTC
few	TRBJ1-2	-	TRBV5-1	CASSSEQGSRYGYTF	TGCGCCAGCAGCTCCGAACAGGGCTCTCGGTATGGCTACACCTTC
-	TRBJ1-5	TRBD1	TRBV4-2	CASSSGQGDPPQHF	TGTGCCAGCAGCTCGGGACAGGGTGATCCGCCCCAGCATTTT
-	TRBJ1-1	-	TRBV28	CASNILTEAFF	TGTGCCAGCAACATACTCACTGAAGCTTTCTTT
-	TRBJ2-5	-	TRBV5-1	CASSQTKETQYF	TGCGCCAGCAGCCAAACAAAAGAGACCCAGTACTTC
-	TRBJ2-2	TRBD1	TRBV5-1	CASSSEGAANTGELFF	TGCGCCAGCAGCTCTGAGGGGGCCGCGAACACCGGGGAGCTGTTTTTT
few	TRBJ2-1	-	TRBV6-4	CASSEHLAPGNEQFF	TGTGCCAGCAGTGAACACTTGGCCCCGGGGAATGAGCAGTTCTTC
-	TRBJ2-7	TRBD2	TRBV7-2	CASSFSSGGAGGYEQYF	TGTGCCAGCAGCTTTTCAAGCGGGGGAGCCGGGGGCTACGAGCAGTACTTC
many	TRBJ2-2	-	TRBV7-2	CASSLMSGSGELFF	TGTGCCAGCAGCTTAATGAGCGGCTCCGGGGAGCTGTTTTTT
few	TRBJ1-5	-	TRBV2	CASRDREGNQPQHF	TGTGCCAGCAGGGACAGAGAGGGCAATCAGCCCCAGCATTTT
few	TRBJ2-3	TRBD1	TRBV7-2	CASSQRTGGYTDTQYF	TGTGCCAGCAGCCAGCGGACAGGGGGTTACACAGATACGCAGTATTTT
once	TRBJ2-1	-	TRBV25-1	CASSDELFRPGNNEQFF	TGTGCCAGCAGTGACGAGCTATTCCGTCCGGGTAACAATGAGCAGTTCTTC
-	TRBJ1-1	-	TRBV25-1	CASSDSGLAEAFF	TGTGCCAGCAGTGATAGTGGGTTGGCTGAAGCTTTCTTT
-	TRBJ2-3	TRBD2	TRBV2	CASSLERGGSTDTQYF	TGTGCCAGCAGTCTCGAGCGGGGGGGCAGCACAGATACGCAGTATTTT
-	TRBJ2-5	-	TRBV14	CASSIHAVGTQYF	TGTGCCAGCAGTATCCATGCGGTTGGGACCCAGTACTTC
few	TRBJ2-3	-	TRBV9	CASSANTDTQYF	TGTGCCAGCAGCGCCAACACAGATACGCAGTATTTT
few	TRBJ1-1	-	TRBV28	CASSPAGGSTEAFF	TGTGCCAGCAGTCCGGCGGGGGGATCAACTGAAGCTTTCTTT
-	TRBJ2-6	-	TRBV27	CASSFYGGNGANVLTF	TGTGCCAGCAGTTTTTATGGGGGGAACGGGGCCAACGTCCTGACTTTC
-	TRBJ1-5	-	TRBV4-2	CASSQDGTSASQPQHF	TGTGCCAGCAGCCAAGATGGGACCTCGGCGAGTCAGCCCCAGCATTTT
-	TRBJ1-5	TRBD1	TRBV30	CAWGNDREGNQPQHF	TGTGCCTGGGGAAACGACAGGGAGGGCAATCAGCCCCAGCATTTT
-	TRBJ2-3	-	TRBV7-3	CASSLGGTDTQYF	TGTGCCAGCAGCTTAGGAGGCACAGATACGCAGTATTTT
-	TRBJ2-7	TRBD1	TRBV6-5	CASGSTGQREQYF	TGTGCCAGCGGGTCGACAGGGCAAAGGGAGCAGTACTTC
-	TRBJ2-3	-	TRBV19	CASSGSDKVYTQYF	TGTGCCAGTAGTGGGAGTGACAAGGTCTATACGCAGTATTTT
-	TRBJ2-3	-	TRBV7-6	CASSGPEGTVGGTQYF	TGTGCCAGCAGCGGCCCGGAGGGGACGGTAGGAGGCACGCAGTATTTT
-	TRBJ1-2	TRBD1	TRBV29-1	CSVGQGAYGYTF	TGCAGCGTTGGTCAGGGGGCGTATGGCTACACCTTC
-	TRBJ1-2	-	TRBV6-1	CASRTSGNTNYGYTF	TGTGCCAGCAGGACTTCGGGCAATACTAACTATGGCTACACCTTC